A selection of T cell receptor beta chains follows, all from one sample in a study of T cell responses to AZD1222 COVID-19 vaccine. Produced via immunoSEQ multiplex PCR; TCRdb's table is partial and in-frame only. The sample consists of about 97,000 clones, more than 70% of them appearing once. Source: peripheral blood, taken on day 0 of AZD1222 vaccination. These receptor sequences come from an adult in good health. CDR3s include the opening cysteine and the closing phenylalanine or tryptophan. The D gene is left open where the match is weak. The size field is filled for only some rows; it gives once, few, many or a size class.

TRBJ2-3,-,-,TRBV5-6,CASSFERYTDTQYF,TGTGCCAGCAGCTTTGAGCGGTACACAGATACGCAGTATTTT
TRBJ2-2,TRBD2,once,TRBV19,CASSQTSGSDTGELFF,TGTGCCAGTAGTCAAACTAGCGGGAGCGACACCGGGGAGCTGTTTTTT
TRBJ2-2,-,-,TRBV7-6,CASSLVPRTVDTGELFF,TGTGCCAGCAGCTTAGTTCCTAGGACAGTAGACACCGGGGAGCTGTTTTTT
TRBJ1-3,-,once,TRBV11-2,CASSLVGAGRAGNTIYF,TGTGCCAGCAGCTTAGTAGGGGCAGGACGAGCGGGAAACACCATATATTTT
TRBJ2-7,TRBD2,-,TRBV18,CASSPAGGIEQYF,TGTGCCAGCTCACCGGCGGGAGGGATTGAGCAGTACTTC
TRBJ2-6,TRBD1,-,TRBV3-1/TRBV3-2,CASSPSPGGAPAGANVLTF,TGTGCCAGCAGCCCCTCCCCAGGGGGCGCCCCAGCTGGGGCCAACGTCCTGACTTTC
TRBJ1-1,-,-,TRBV7-8,CASSLQNGNTEAFF,TGTGCCAGCAGCCTCCAAAATGGGAACACTGAAGCTTTCTTT
TRBJ2-1,-,-,TRBV6-6,CASSYSAGRNEQFF,TGTGCCAGCAGTTACTCGGCAGGGAGGAATGAGCAGTTCTTC
TRBJ1-3,-,-,TRBV19,CASSGGVGNTIYF,TGTGCCAGTAGTGGCGGGGTTGGAAACACCATATATTTT
TRBJ1-6,TRBD1,-,TRBV3-1/TRBV3-2,CASSPTGGSNSPLHF,TGTGCCAGCAGCCCGACAGGGGGCAGTAATTCACCCCTCCACTTT
TRBJ1-2,-,-,TRBV7-2,CASSPGVVYGYTF,TGTGCCAGCAGCCCAGGGGTGGTGTATGGCTACACCTTC
TRBJ2-7,TRBD1,-,TRBV15,CATSSATGGTYEQYF,TGTGCCACCAGCAGTGCGACAGGGGGTACGTACGAGCAGTACTTC
TRBJ2-7,-,-,TRBV28,CASSSYTGSYEQYF,TGTGCCAGCAGTTCATACACAGGGTCCTACGAGCAGTACTTC
TRBJ2-5,TRBD2,-,TRBV9,CASSVRAGDGETQYF,TGTGCCAGCAGCGTTCGAGCGGGAGATGGGGAGACCCAGTACTTC
TRBJ1-1,-,many,TRBV10-3,CAITGRVGTEAFF,TGTGCCATCACGGGCAGGGTGGGAACTGAAGCTTTCTTT
TRBJ1-5,TRBD1,-,TRBV27,CASSRAGGFVGQPQHF,TGTGCCAGCAGTAGGGCAGGGGGCTTTGTCGGTCAGCCCCAGCATTTT
TRBJ2-7,TRBD1,-,TRBV19,CASSIGPTGTGVYEQYF,TGTGCCAGTAGTATAGGCCCGACCGGGACAGGGGTCTACGAGCAGTACTTC
TRBJ2-1,-,-,TRBV5-6,CASSTGLSYNEQFF,TGTGCCAGCAGCACGGGACTGTCATACAATGAGCAGTTCTTC
TRBJ1-3,-,-,TRBV7-8,CASRKRGSGNTIYF,TGTGCCAGCAGGAAGCGGGGTTCTGGAAACACCATATATTTT
TRBJ2-5,-,few,TRBV2,CASRNRSWGYGETQYF,TGTGCCAGCAGAAACCGCAGTTGGGGCTACGGGGAGACCCAGTACTTC
TRBJ1-2,-,-,TRBV27,CASSLSTNYGYTF,TGTGCCAGCAGTTTATCCACAAACTATGGCTACACCTTC
TRBJ1-1,-,-,TRBV27,CASSPASNTEAFF,TGTGCCAGCAGTCCTGCCTCGAACACTGAAGCTTTCTTT
TRBJ2-1,-,-,TRBV11-1,CASSPGNGQFF,TGTGCCAGCAGCCCAGGCAATGGCCAGTTCTTC
TRBJ2-2,TRBD1,-,TRBV19,CASKTGGNTGELFF,TGTGCCAGTAAGACAGGGGGAAACACCGGGGAGCTGTTTTTT
TRBJ1-1,-,-,TRBV6-5,CASSPRRMNTEAFF,TGTGCCAGCAGTCCCCGGCGGATGAACACTGAAGCTTTCTTT
TRBJ1-5,-,-,TRBV27,CASTHGRGQPQHF,TGTGCCAGCACCCACGGCAGGGGACAGCCCCAGCATTTT
TRBJ2-6,-,-,TRBV28,CASTFSKGTNVLTF,TGTGCCAGCACCTTTAGTAAGGGGACCAACGTCCTGACTTTC
TRBJ1-4,-,-,TRBV28,CASGATSTNEKLFF,TGTGCCAGCGGGGCCACTTCAACTAATGAAAAACTGTTTTTT
TRBJ2-3,-,once,TRBV7-2,CASSHGRTQYF,TGTGCCAGCAGCCACGGAAGAACGCAGTATTTT
TRBJ2-1,-,once,TRBV24-1,CATRDSMSDEQFF,TGTGCCACCAGGGATTCCATGTCCGATGAGCAGTTCTTC
TRBJ2-7,-,-,TRBV30,CAWSVRDGEQYF,TGTGCCTGGAGTGTACGTGACGGCGAGCAGTACTTC
TRBJ1-2,-,-,TRBV18,CASSPERDDYTF,TGTGCCAGCTCACCAGAGAGGGATGACTACACCTTC
TRBJ2-2,-,few,TRBV19,CASSSTGAGELFF,TGTGCCAGTAGCTCGACAGGAGCCGGGGAGCTGTTTTTT
TRBJ2-7,-,few,TRBV6-1,CASSDRHGTLLYEQYF,TGTGCCAGCAGTGACCGACACGGGACACTACTCTACGAGCAGTACTTC
TRBJ1-1,-,-,TRBV6-5,CASSSPREGYTEAFF,TGTGCCAGCAGTTCTCCCCGGGAGGGGTACACTGAAGCTTTCTTT
TRBJ1-1,-,-,TRBV7-3,CASSPRGMDTEAFF,TGTGCCAGCAGCCCCAGAGGGATGGACACTGAAGCTTTCTTT
TRBJ1-1,TRBD1,-,TRBV30,CAGEGGQGADTEAFF,TGTGCCGGGGAGGGGGGACAGGGGGCGGACACTGAAGCTTTCTTT
TRBJ1-1,TRBD1,-,TRBV28,CASSPGQGGTEAFF,TGTGCCAGCAGCCCTGGACAGGGTGGCACTGAAGCTTTCTTT
TRBJ1-2,TRBD1,-,TRBV30,CAWSVRTGQDGYTF,TGTGCCTGGAGTGTTAGGACAGGACAGGATGGCTACACCTTC
TRBJ1-6,-,-,TRBV4-3,CASSQDILLSRDLAPLHF,TGCGCCAGCAGCCAAGATATTCTGTTATCGCGGGATTTGGCACCCCTCCACTTT
TRBJ2-1,-,-,TRBV18,CASCRGRLINEQFF,TGTGCCAGCTGCAGGGGCCGGTTGATTAATGAGCAGTTCTTC
TRBJ1-1,-,-,TRBV5-5,CASSFRGPTEAFF,TGTGCCAGCAGCTTTCGGGGACCCACTGAAGCTTTCTTT
TRBJ2-7,-,-,TRBV18,CASSPGASTYEQYF,TGTGCCAGCTCACCAGGGGCATCTACCTACGAGCAGTACTTC